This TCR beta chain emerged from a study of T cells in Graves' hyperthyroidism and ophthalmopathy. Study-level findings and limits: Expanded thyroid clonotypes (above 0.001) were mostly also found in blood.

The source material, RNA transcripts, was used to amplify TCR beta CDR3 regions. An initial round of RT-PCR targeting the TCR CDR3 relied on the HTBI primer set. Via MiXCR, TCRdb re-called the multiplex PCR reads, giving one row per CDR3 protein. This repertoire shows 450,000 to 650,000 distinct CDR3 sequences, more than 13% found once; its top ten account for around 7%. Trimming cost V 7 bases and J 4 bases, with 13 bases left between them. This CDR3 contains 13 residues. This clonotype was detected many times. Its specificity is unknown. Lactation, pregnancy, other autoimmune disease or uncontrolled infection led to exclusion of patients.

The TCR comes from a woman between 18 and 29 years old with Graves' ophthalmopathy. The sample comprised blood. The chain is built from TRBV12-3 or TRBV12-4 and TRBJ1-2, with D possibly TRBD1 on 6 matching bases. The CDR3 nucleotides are TGTGCCAGCATTTCGGACAGATCCTATGGCTACACCTTC. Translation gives CASISDRSYGYTF.